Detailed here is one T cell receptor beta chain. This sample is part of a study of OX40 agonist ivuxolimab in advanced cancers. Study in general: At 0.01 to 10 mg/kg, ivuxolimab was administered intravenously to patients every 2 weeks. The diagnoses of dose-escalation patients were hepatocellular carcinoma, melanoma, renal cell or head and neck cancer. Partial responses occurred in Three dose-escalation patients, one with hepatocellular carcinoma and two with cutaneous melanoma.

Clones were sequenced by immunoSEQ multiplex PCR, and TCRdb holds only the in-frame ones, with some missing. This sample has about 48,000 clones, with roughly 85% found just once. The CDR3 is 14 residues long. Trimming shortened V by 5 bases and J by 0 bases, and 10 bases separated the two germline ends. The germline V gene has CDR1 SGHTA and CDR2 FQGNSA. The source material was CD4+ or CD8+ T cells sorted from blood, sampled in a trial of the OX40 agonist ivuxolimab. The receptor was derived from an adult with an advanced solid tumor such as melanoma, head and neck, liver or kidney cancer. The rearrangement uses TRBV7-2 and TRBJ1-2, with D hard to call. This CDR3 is CASSPGRTNYGYTF. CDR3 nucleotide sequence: TGTGCCAGCAGCCCGGGCAGGACTAACTATGGCTACACCTTC.